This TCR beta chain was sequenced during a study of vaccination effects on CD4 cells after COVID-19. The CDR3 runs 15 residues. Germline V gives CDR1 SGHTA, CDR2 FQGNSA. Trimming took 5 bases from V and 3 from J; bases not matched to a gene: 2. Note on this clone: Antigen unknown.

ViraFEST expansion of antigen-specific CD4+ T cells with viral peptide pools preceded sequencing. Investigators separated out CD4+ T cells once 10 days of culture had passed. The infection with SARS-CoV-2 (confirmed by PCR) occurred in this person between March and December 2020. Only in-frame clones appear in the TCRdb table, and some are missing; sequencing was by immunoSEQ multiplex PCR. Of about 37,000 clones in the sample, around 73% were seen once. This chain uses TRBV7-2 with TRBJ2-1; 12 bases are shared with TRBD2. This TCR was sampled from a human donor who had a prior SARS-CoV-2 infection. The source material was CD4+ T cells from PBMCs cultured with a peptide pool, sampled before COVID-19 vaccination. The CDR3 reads CASSGLAGSYNEQFF. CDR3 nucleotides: TGTGCCAGCAGCGGACTAGCGGGGAGCTACAATGAGCAGTTCTTC.